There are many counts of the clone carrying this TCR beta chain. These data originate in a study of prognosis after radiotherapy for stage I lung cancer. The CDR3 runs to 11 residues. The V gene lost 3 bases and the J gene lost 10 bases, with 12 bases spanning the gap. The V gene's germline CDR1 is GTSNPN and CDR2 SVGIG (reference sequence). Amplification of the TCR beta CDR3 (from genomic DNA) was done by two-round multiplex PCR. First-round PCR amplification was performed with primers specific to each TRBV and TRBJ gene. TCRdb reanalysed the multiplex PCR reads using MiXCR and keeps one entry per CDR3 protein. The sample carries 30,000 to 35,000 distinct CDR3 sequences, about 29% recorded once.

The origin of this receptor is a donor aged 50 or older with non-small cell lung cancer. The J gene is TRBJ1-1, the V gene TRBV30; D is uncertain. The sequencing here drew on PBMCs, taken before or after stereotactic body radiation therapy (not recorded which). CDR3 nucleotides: TGTGCCTGGAGCACTGGGTCCGCAGCTTTCTTT. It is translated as CAWSTGSAAFF.